The table lists the clone carrying this TCR beta chain with a few counts. The source of the sample is a study of blood T cells in healthy people across ages. About the research overall: Template-switching capture recovered about one barcoded beta molecule per two T cells.

Healthy Caucasians from Russia aged about 6 to 95 served as donors. Samples each yielded at least 6 micrograms of total RNA. The CDR3 has 15 residues. J was trimmed by 1 base and V by 4 bases; bases with no gene match: 6. Germline CDR1 and CDR2: SQVTM and ANQGSEA. Through a sample-barcoded 5' primer and a J-beta primer mix, a second PCR was run for roughly 6 to 12 cycles. TCRdb re-called the 5' RACE reads with MiXCR, one entry per CDR3 protein. Of some 890,000 distinct CDR3 sequences detected, just under 30% appear once; the ten largest clones hold roughly a tenth. This sample also belongs to another study, concerning T cells of mothers and their children. That source adds: A few healthy Caucasian mothers, along with their six children, were the donors.

The receptor was derived from a woman between 40 and 50 years old in good health. The sequenced sample consisted of blood. The chain is built from TRBV29-1 and TRBJ2-3; 9 bases line up with TRBD2. CDR3 sequence reads: CSVGRGGGGTDTQYF. The CDR3 region has the DNA TGCAGCGTTGGCCGAGGCGGGGGGGGCACAGATACGCAGTATTTT.